This T cell receptor (beta chain) emerged from a study of identical twins. Overall study results and limits: Not following the same donors, the study drew its conclusions from cross-sectional statistical analysis. With beta out-of-frame sequences, excess sharing by twins was weaker.

This clonotype came up a few times. Its cognate antigen is unknown. Trimming removed 2 bases from V and 1 base from J, with 12 bases in between. CDR1 SNHLY and CDR2 FYNNEI come from the germline V gene. There are 16 residues in the CDR3. MiXCR was run by TCRdb on the 5' RACE reads, yielding one entry per CDR3 protein. The table includes more than 1.5 million distinct CDR3 sequences, about 31% detected once. The receptor comes from a newborn girl in good health. The sequenced material came from cord blood. The chain uses TRBV2 and TRBJ2-1; the D call may be TRBD1 or TRBD2 (6 bases each). The CDR3 is CASSEIRGLSYNEQFF. The CDR3 DNA is TGTGCCAGCAGTGAAATCAGGGGACTTTCCTACAATGAGCAGTTCTTC.